Following are 3 T cell receptor beta chains from one sample sequenced in a study of T cell repertoires in cytomegalovirus infection. TCRdb re-called the reads with MiXCR, one entry per CDR3 protein. This sample yields about 300,000 distinct CDR3 sequences, of which 9.6% are seen a single time; around 2.6% belongs to the top ten. What was sequenced was PBMCs. These receptors all stem from a human donor in good health (CMV status not recorded). Some clones in this sample may be carry-over from other donors' samples.

This clonotype occurred many times. The chain combines TRBV6-1 with TRBJ2-2; 12 bases map to TRBD1. The CDR3 contains 14 residues. The ends lost 6 bases at V and 6 bases at J; junction bases unmatched: 2. Germline V gene lookup returns CDR1 MNHNS and CDR2 SASEGT. The CDR3 sequence is CASRGTGGSGELFF. CDR3 bases: TGTGCCAGCAGAGGGACAGGGGGCTCCGGGGAGCTGTTTTTT.

The chain has TRBV29-1 and TRBJ2-6, with TRBD1 matching over 7 bases. Germline V lookup: CDR1 SQVTM, CDR2 ANQGSEA. This CDR3 has 16 amino acids. After removal of 8 bases from V and 1 base from J, the junction contained 11 bases not matched to a gene. The CDR3 here is CSCWDSDYSGANVLTF. In DNA form, the CDR3 reads TGCAGCTGCTGGGACAGCGACTATTCTGGGGCCAACGTCCTGACTTTC. Full variable domain (outside the CDR3, taken from reference TRBV29-1 and TRBJ2-6): SAVISQKPSRDICQRGTSLTIQCQVDSQVTMMFWYRQQPGQSLTLIATANQGSEATYESGFVIDKFPISRPNLTFSTLTVSNMSPEDSSIYLCSCWDSDYSGANVLTFGAGSRLTVL.

This clonotype was counted between two and nine times. The chain carries TRBV2 and TRBJ2-5; D is undetermined. V lost 2 bases and J lost 4, with 14 bases in between. The CDR3 is 15 residues long. Germline lookup yields CDR1 SNHLY and CDR2 FYNNEI. The CDR3 is CASSERSAMIETQYF. In nucleotides, the CDR3 is TGTGCCAGCAGTGAAAGGTCAGCGATGATAGAGACCCAGTACTTC.